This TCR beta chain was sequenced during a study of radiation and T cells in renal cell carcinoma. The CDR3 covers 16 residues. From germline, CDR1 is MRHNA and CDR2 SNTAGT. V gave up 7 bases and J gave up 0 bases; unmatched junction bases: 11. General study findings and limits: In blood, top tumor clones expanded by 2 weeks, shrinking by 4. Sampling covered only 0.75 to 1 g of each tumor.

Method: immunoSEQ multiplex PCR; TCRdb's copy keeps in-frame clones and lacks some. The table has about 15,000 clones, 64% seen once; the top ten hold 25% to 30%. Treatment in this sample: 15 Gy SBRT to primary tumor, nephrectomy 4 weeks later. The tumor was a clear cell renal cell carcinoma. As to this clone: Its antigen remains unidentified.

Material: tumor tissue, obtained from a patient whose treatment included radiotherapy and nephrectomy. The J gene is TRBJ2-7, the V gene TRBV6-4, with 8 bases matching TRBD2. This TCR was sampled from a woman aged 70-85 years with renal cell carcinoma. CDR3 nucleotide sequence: TGTGCCAGCATACTGCGGGGGGACTTGAGCTCCTACGAGCAGTACTTC. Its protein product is CASILRGDLSSYEQYF.